This TCR beta chain was recovered during a study of identical twins. One entry per CDR3 protein, called by TCRdb with MiXCR from the 5' RACE reads. The sample contains a few hundred thousand distinct CDR3 sequences, about 9% of which appear only once. The CDR3 contains 16 residues. V lost 3 bases to trimming and J lost 0 bases, with 14 bases between them. CDR1 and CDR2 from the germline V gene are SGHRS and YFSETQ. This clonotype occurred many times. This receptor was obtained from a woman aged 45 to 65 in good health. The sample consisted of naive T cells sorted from blood. The J gene is TRBJ2-3, the V gene TRBV5-1; weak D call: TRBD1 (6 bases). This CDR3 is CASSSRQDLSTDTQYF. CDR3 bases: TGCGCCAGCAGCTCCAGACAGGACCTTAGCACAGATACGCAGTATTTT. Variable domain in full (rest from reference TRBV5-1 and TRBJ2-3): KAGVTQTPRYLIKTRGQQVTLSCSPISGHRSVSWYQQTPGQGLQFLFEYFSETQRNKGNFPGRFSGRQFSNSRSEMNVSTLELGDSALYLCASSSRQDLSTDTQYFGPGTRLTVL.